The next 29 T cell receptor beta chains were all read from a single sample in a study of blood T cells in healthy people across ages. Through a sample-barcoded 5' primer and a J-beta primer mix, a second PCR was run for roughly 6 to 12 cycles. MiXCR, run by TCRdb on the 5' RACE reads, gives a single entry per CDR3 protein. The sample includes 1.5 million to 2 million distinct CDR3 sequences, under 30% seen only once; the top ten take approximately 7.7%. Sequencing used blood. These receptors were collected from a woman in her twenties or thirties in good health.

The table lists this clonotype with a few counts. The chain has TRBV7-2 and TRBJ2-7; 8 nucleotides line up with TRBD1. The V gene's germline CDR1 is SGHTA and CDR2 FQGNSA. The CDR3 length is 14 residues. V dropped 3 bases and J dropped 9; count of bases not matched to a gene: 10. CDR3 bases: TGTGCCAGCAGCTTCCGACAGGGGCAAAGGGGGCAGTACTTC. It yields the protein CASSFRQGQRGQYF. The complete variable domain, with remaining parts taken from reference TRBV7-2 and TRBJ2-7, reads GAGVSQSPSNKVTEKGKDVELRCDPISGHTALYWYRQSLGQGLEFLIYFQGNSAPDKSGLPSDRFSAERTGGSVSTLTIQRTQQEDSAVYLCASSFRQGQRGQYFGPGTRLTVT.

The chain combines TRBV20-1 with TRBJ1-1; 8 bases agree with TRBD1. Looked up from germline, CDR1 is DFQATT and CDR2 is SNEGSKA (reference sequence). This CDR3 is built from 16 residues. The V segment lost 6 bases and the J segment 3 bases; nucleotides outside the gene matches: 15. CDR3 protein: CSARLTGGGGDTEAFF. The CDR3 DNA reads TGCAGTGCGAGACTCACAGGGGGTGGCGGGGACACTGAAGCTTTCTTT.

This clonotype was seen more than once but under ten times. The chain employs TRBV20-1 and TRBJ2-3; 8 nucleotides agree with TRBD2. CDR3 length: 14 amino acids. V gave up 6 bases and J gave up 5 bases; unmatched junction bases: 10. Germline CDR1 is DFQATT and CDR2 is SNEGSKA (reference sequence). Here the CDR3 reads CSAEAGAPGDTQYF. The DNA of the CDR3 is TGCAGTGCCGAAGCGGGGGCCCCTGGAGATACGCAGTATTTT.

This chain's CDR3 is CASSSGDRDCHEQYF. The CDR3 bases are TGCGCCAGCAGCTCTGGAGACAGAGATTGCCACGAGCAGTACTTC. The chain joins TRBV5-1 to TRBJ2-7; a possible D gene is TRBD1 (5 bases). The germline V and J ends were trimmed by 3 bases and 5 bases, with 18 bases remaining between them. The CDR3 has 15 amino acids. Germline loops: CDR1 SGHRS, CDR2 YFSETQ.

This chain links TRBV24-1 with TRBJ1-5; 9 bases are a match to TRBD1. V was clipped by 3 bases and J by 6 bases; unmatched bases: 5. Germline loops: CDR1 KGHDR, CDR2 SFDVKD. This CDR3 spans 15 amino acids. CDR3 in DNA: TGTGCCACCAGTGATCGGACAGGGGCGGCTCAGCCCCAGCATTTT. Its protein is CATSDRTGAAQPQHF.

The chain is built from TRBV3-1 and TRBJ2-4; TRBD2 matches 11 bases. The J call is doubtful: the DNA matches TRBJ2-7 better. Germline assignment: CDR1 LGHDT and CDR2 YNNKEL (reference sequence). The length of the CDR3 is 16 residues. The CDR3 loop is CASSPYTSGSANEQYF. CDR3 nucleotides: TGTGCCAGCAGTCCCTACACTAGCGGGAGTGCCAACGAGCAGTACTTC.

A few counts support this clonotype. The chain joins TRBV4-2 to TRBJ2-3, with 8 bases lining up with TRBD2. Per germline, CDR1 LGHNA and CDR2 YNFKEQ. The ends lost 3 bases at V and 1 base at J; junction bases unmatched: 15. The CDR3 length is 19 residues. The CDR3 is CASSQYLSTSGGGTDTQYF. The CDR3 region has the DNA TGTGCCAGCAGCCAGTATCTCTCGACCAGCGGGGGAGGCACAGATACGCAGTATTTT.

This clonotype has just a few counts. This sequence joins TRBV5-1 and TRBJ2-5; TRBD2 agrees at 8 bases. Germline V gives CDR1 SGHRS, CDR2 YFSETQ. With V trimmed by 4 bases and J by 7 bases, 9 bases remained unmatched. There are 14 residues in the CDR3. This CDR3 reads CASSLLAGQWTQYF. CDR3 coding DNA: TGCGCCAGCAGCCTCTTAGCGGGACAATGGACCCAGTACTTC.

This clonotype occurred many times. Here the CDR3 reads CSAPTGRGAYEQYF. The CDR3 coding sequence is TGCAGTGCTCCTACCGGGCGGGGGGCCTACGAGCAGTACTTC. This chain links TRBV20-1 with TRBJ2-7, with TRBD2 matching 8 bases. Germline CDR1 reads DFQATT; CDR2 reads SNEGSKA (reference sequence). This CDR3 region has 14 residues. V dropped 5 bases and J dropped 2; count of bases not matched to a gene: 8.

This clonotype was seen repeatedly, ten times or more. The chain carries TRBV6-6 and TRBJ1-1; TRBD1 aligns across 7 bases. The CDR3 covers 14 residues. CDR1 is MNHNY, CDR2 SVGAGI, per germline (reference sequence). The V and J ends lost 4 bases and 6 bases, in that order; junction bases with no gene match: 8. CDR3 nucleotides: TGTGCCAGCAGTTCACAGGGGCAGGCAGCTGAAGCTTTCTTT. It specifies CASSSQGQAAEAFF.

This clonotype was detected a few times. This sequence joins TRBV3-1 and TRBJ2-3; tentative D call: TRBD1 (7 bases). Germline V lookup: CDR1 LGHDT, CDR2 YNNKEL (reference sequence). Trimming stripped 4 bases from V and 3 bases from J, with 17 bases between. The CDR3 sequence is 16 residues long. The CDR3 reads CASSPRPGGITDTQYF. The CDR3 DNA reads TGTGCCAGCAGCCCGAGACCAGGGGGGATAACAGATACGCAGTATTTT.

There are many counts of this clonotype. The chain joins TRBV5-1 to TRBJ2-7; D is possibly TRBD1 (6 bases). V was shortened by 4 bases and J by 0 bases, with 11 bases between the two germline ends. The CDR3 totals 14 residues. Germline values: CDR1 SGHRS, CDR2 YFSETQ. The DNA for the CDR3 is TGCGCCAGCAGCCCGGACAGTGTCTCCTACGAGCAGTACTTC. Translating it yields CASSPDSVSYEQYF. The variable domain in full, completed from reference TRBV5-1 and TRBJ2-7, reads KAGVTQTPRYLIKTRGQQVTLSCSPISGHRSVSWYQQTPGQGLQFLFEYFSETQRNKGNFPGRFSGRQFSNSRSEMNVSTLELGDSALYLCASSPDSVSYEQYFGPGTRLTVT.

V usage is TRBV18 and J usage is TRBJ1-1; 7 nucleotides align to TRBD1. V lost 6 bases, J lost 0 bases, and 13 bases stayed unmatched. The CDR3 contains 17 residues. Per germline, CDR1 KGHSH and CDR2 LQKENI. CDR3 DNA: TGTGCCAGCTCTTCTGACAGGGTCTCAATGATGAACACTGAAGCTTTCTTT. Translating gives CASSSDRVSMMNTEAFF.

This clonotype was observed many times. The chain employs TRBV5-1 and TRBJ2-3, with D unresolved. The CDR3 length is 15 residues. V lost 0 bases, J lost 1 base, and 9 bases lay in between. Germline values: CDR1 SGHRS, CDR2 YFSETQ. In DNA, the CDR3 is TGCGCCAGCAGCTTGGGTCTTCTTCGCACAGATACGCAGTATTTT. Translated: CASSLGLLRTDTQYF.

The CDR3, as DNA: TGTGCCAGCAGCCCCCAGGCCGGGATCGGGGAGCTGTTTTTT. It codes for CASSPQAGIGELFF. J is TRBJ2-2 and V is TRBV14, with D perhaps TRBD2 (5 bases). CDR1 and CDR2 (germline): SGHDN, FVKESK. V gave up 4 bases and J gave up 7 bases, with 13 bases separating them. The CDR3 length is 14 residues.

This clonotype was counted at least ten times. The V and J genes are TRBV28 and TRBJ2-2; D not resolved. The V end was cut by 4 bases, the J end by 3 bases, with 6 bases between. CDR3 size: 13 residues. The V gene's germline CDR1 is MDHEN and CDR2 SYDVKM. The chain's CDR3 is CASSSEDTGELFF. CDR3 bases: TGTGCCAGCAGTTCTGAAGACACCGGGGAGCTGTTTTTT.

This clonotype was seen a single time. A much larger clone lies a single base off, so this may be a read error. The CDR3 nucleotides read TGTGCCAGCAGTTACTCGAGCCCACCAGGTTACGAGCAGTACTTC. This translates into CASSYSSPPGYEQYF. V and J are TRBV6-5 and TRBJ2-7; D is ambiguous. The V gene lost 0 bases and the J gene lost 4 bases, with 13 bases spanning the gap. The CDR3 sequence is 15 residues long. Germline V gene data show CDR1 as MNHEY and CDR2 as SVGAGI.

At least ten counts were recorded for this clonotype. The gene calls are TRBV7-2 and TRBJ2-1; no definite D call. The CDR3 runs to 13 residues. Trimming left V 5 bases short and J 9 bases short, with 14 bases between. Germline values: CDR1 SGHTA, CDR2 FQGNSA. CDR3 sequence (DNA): TGTGCCAGCAGCGGAGCCTTACCGGCTGAGCAGTTCTTC. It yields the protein CASSGALPAEQFF.

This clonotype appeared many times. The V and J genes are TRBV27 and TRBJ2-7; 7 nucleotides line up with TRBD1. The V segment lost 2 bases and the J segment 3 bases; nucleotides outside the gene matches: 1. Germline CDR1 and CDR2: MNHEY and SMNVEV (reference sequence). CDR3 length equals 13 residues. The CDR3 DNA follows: TGTGCCAGCAGTTTAGGGACAGACTACGAGCAGTACTTC. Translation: CASSLGTDYEQYF.

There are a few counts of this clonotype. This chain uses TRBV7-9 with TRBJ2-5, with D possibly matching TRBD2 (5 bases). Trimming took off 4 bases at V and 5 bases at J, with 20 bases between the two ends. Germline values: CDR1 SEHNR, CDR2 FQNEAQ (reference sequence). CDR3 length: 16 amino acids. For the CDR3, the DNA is TGTGCCAGCAGCTCCACGAGGGTATTTTCCCATGAGACCCAGTACTTC. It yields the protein CASSSTRVFSHETQYF. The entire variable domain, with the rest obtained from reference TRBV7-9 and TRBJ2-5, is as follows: DTGVSQNPRHKITKRGQNVTFRCDPISEHNRLYWYRQTLGQGPEFLTYFQNEAQLEKSRLLSDRFSAERPKGSFSTLEIQRTEQGDSAMYLCASSSTRVFSHETQYFGPGTRLLVL.

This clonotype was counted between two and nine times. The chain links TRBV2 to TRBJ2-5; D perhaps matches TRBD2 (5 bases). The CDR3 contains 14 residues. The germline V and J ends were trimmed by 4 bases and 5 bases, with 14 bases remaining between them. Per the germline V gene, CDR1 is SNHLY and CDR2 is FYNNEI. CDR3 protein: CASSVAWERETQYF. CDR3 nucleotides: TGTGCCAGCAGTGTGGCGTGGGAGAGGGAGACCCAGTACTTC.

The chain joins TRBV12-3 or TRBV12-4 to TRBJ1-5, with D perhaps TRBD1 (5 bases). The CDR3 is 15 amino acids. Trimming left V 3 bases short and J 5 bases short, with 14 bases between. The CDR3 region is CASSLGPHRYQPQHF. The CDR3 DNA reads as TGTGCCAGCAGTTTGGGCCCCCACAGGTATCAGCCCCAGCATTTT.

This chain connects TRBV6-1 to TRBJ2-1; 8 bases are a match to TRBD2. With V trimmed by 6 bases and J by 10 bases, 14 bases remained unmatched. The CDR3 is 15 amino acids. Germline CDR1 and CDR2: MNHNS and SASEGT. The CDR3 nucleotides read TGTGCCAGCAGGCTGACTAGCGATGGGGCTAGAGAGCAGTTCTTC. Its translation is CASRLTSDGAREQFF.

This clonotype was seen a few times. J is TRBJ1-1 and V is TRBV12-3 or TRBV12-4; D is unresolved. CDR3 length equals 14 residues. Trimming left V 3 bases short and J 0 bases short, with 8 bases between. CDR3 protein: CASSFSRMNTEAFF. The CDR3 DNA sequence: TGTGCCAGCAGTTTTAGCAGGATGAACACTGAAGCTTTCTTT.

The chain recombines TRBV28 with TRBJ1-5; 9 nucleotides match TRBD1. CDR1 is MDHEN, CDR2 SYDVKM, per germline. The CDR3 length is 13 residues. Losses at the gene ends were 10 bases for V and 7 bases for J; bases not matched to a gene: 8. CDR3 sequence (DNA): TGTGCCACCGGGGGGGACAGGGCCCAGCCCCAGCATTTT. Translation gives CATGGDRAQPQHF. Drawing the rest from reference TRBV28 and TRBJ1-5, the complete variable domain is DVKVTQSSRYLVKRTGEKVFLECVQDMDHENMFWYRQDPGLGLRLIYFSYDVKMKEKGDIPEGYSVSREKKERFSLILESASTNQTSMYLCATGGDRAQPQHFGDGTRLSIL.

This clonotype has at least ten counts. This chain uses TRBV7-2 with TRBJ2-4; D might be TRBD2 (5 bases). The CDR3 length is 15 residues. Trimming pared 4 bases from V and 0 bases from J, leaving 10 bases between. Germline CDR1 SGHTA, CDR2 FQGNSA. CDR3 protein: CASSSPGIAKNIQYF. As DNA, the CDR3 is TGTGCCAGCAGCTCGCCCGGGATAGCCAAAAACATTCAGTACTTC.

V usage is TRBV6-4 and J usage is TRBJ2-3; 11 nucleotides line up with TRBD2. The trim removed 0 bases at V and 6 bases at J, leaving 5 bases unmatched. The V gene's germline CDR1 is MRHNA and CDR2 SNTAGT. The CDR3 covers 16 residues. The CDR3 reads CASSDSLAGGMDTQYF. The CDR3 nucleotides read TGTGCCAGCAGTGACTCCCTAGCGGGGGGCATGGATACGCAGTATTTT.

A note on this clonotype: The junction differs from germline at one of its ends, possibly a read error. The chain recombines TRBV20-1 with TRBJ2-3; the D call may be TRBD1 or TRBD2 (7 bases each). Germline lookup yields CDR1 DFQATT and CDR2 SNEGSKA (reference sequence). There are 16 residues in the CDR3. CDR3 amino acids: CSVRGGRRGRTDTQYF. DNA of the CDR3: TGCAGTGTTAGAGGGGGCAGGCGGGGGCGAACAGATACGCAGTATTTT.

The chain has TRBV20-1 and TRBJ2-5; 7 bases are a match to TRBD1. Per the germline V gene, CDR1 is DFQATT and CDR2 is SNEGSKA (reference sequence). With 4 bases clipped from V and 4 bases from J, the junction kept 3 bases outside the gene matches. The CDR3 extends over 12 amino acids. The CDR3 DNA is TGCAGTGCTATGACAGGGCCAGAGACCCAGTACTTC. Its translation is CSAMTGPETQYF.